The next 27 T cell receptor beta chains were all read from a single sample in a study of blood T cell repertoires in COVID-19. Sequencing was performed with immunoSEQ multiplex PCR; in TCRdb, only in-frame clones are kept and a portion is missing. Here the sample spans under 85,000 clones, around 85% being singletons. The sample taken for sequencing was peripheral blood. Source of these receptors: a man aged 80 or over with acute or convalescent COVID-19.

The chain links TRBV9 to TRBJ1-4; 9 bases line up with TRBD1. Unmatched junction bases numbered 4, after V lost 0 bases and J lost 7 bases. This CDR3 is built from 15 residues. Germline CDR1 reads SGDLS; CDR2 reads YYNGEE. The CDR3 sequence: CASSVEGTGFEKLFF. Here the CDR3 DNA reads TGTGCCAGCAGCGTAGAAGGGACAGGGTTTGAAAAACTGTTTTTT.

This clone was observed a handful of times. This chain links TRBV7-9 with TRBJ2-7; the match to TRBD1 covers 9 bases. V was clipped by 1 base and J by 2 bases; unmatched bases: 3. The germline V gene encodes CDR1 SEHNR and CDR2 FQNEAQ (reference sequence). The CDR3 runs 15 residues. The CDR3 spells CASSLEGTGPYEQYF. The DNA of the CDR3 is TGTGCCAGCAGCTTAGAAGGGACAGGGCCCTACGAGCAGTACTTC.

The rearrangement links TRBV19 to TRBJ2-3, with a weak D call TRBD2 (5 bases). The CDR3 sequence is 13 residues long. Between the trimmed V and J ends, which lost 9 bases and 2 bases, there was a span of 12 bases. The germline V gene has CDR1 LNHDA and CDR2 SQIVND (reference sequence). Here the CDR3 reads CASRRLVTDTQYF. CDR3 bases: TGTGCCAGCAGGAGGCTTGTCACAGATACGCAGTATTTT.

This clone was picked up a small number of times. The chain joins TRBV28 to TRBJ2-3; 7 bases fit TRBD2. Trimming took 7 bases from V and 2 from J; bases not matched to a gene: 15. This CDR3 spans 17 amino acids. Germline CDR1 is MDHEN and CDR2 is SYDVKM. CDR3 amino acids: CASTTPLGLADTDTQYF. In nucleotides, the CDR3 is TGTGCCAGCACCACTCCTCTGGGGCTAGCGGACACAGATACGCAGTATTTT.

The V and J genes are TRBV5-1 and TRBJ1-4; D ambiguous. There are 15 residues in the CDR3. Per germline, CDR1 SGHRS and CDR2 YFSETQ. V lost 4 bases and J 2 bases, leaving 12 bases between the germline ends. In DNA, the CDR3 is TGCGCCAGCAGCAGAACCGGGAGTACTAATGAAAAACTGTTTTTT. As protein: CASSRTGSTNEKLFF.

The rearrangement links TRBV5-1 to TRBJ2-4, with TRBD1 as a possible D gene (5 bases). With 4 bases removed from V and 0 bases from J, the gap between germline ends came to 26 bases. The germline V gene has CDR1 SGHRS and CDR2 YFSETQ. This CDR3 spans 20 amino acids. The CDR3 region is CASSGLGEEETYIAKNIQYF. The DNA of the CDR3 is TGCGCCAGCAGCGGCCTAGGGGAAGAGGAAACCTATATAGCCAAAAACATTCAGTACTTC.

The genes are TRBV6-1 and TRBJ2-6; maybe TRBD2 (7 bases). The germline V gene encodes CDR1 MNHNS and CDR2 SASEGT. The CDR3 totals 18 residues. The germline V and J ends were trimmed by 4 bases and 2 bases, with 18 bases remaining between them. The CDR3 nucleotides read TGTGCCAGCAGTGCTAAAGGGGGGGGACTCGCTGGGGCCAACGTCCTGACTTTC. As protein: CASSAKGGGLAGANVLTF.

This clone was observed a handful of times. This CDR3 is CASSMNGGETQYF. The CDR3 DNA follows: TGTGCCAGTAGTATGAACGGAGGTGAGACCCAGTACTTC. The chain uses TRBV19 and TRBJ2-5; a weak D match, TRBD2 (5 bases). Per germline, CDR1 LNHDA and CDR2 SQIVND (reference sequence). Trimming removed 3 bases at V and 5 bases at J, with 10 bases between. There are 13 residues in the CDR3.

The V call is TRBV18, the J call TRBJ1-2; no clear D. Trimming took off 0 bases at V and 0 bases at J, with 8 bases between the two ends. CDR1 and CDR2 from the germline V gene are KGHSH and LQKENI. The CDR3 spans 15 residues. DNA for the CDR3: TGTGCCAGCTCACCACCGGACGGGACTAACTATGGCTACACCTTC. Its protein is CASSPPDGTNYGYTF.

This chain uses TRBV20-1 with TRBJ1-1, with 7 bases identical to TRBD1. The V segment lost 3 bases and the J segment 4 bases; nucleotides outside the gene matches: 8. CDR3 length: 14 amino acids. The germline gives CDR1 DFQATT, CDR2 SNEGSKA (reference sequence). In DNA, the CDR3 is TGCAGTGCTAGTGGGGTAACAGGGGCCACTGAAGCTTTCTTT. Translating it yields CSASGVTGATEAFF.

A few counts support this clone. This rearrangement joins TRBV10-1 to TRBJ1-1, with a weak D call TRBD1 (5 bases). Germline-derived CDR1 and CDR2 are WNHNN and SYGVQD (reference sequence). The length of the CDR3 is 13 residues. V was shortened by 7 bases and J by 0 bases, with 9 bases between the two germline ends. CDR3 in amino acids: CASTEGLNTEAFF. The CDR3 DNA reads TGCGCCAGCACGGAGGGGTTGAACACTGAAGCTTTCTTT.

The chain uses TRBV21-1 and TRBJ1-5; no check of the table's D call, TRBD1, against the DNA was made. TRBV21-1 is labeled a pseudogene. The CDR3 has 17 residues. CDR3 sequence reads: CASSIGPEGGAHQPQHF. The CDR3 region has the DNA TGTGCCAGCAGCATTGGGCCGGAAGGTGGGGCCCATCAGCCCCAGCATTTT.

This chain connects TRBV23-1 to TRBJ2-7, with D possibly TRBD1 on 6 matching bases. TRBV23-1 carries the ORF label, with uncertain function. The CDR3 loop spans 19 amino acids. V lost 2 bases, J lost 3 bases, and 26 bases lay in between. The CDR3 DNA sequence: TGCGCCAGCAGTCAACCGGGTATCCTACAGGGTCCCTACCGCTACGAGCAGTACTTC. It encodes CASSQPGILQGPYRYEQYF.

This chain links TRBV6-2 or TRBV6-3 with TRBJ2-1, with D possibly TRBD2 on 6 matching bases. The CDR3 extends over 13 amino acids. The V gene's germline CDR1 is MNHEY and CDR2 SVGEGT. V was pared by 5 bases and J by 11 bases, with 16 bases between. The CDR3: CASSTILAPQQFF. The DNA for the CDR3 is TGTGCCAGCAGTACCATACTAGCCCCCCAGCAGTTCTTC.

The gene calls are TRBV7-3 and TRBJ1-5; no reliable D call. CDR3 length: 12 amino acids. Per the germline V gene, CDR1 is SGHTA and CDR2 is FQGTGA. Trimming took 5 bases from V and 2 from J, leaving 4 bases between them. CDR3 amino acids: CASSRGNQPQHF. The CDR3, as DNA: TGTGCCAGCAGCCGGGGCAATCAGCCCCAGCATTTT.

The V and J genes are TRBV27 and TRBJ2-3; weak D call: TRBD1 (6 bases). Germline CDR1 reads MNHEY; CDR2 reads SMNVEV (reference sequence). CDR3 size: 15 residues. Trimming took 5 bases from V and 2 from J, leaving 14 bases between them. This chain's CDR3 is CASSHSTGITDTQYF. DNA of the CDR3: TGTGCCAGCAGTCATTCAACAGGGATCACAGATACGCAGTATTTT.

This chain's CDR3 is CASRGGRGFQYF. CDR3 nucleotides: TGTGCCAGTAGGGGCGGCAGGGGCTTTCAGTACTTC. The chain combines TRBV19 with TRBJ2-4, with D perhaps TRBD1 (6 bases). The CDR3 loop spans 12 amino acids. Germline CDR1 LNHDA, CDR2 SQIVND (reference sequence). Trimming removed 6 bases from V and 11 bases from J, with 14 bases in between.

J is TRBJ1-2 and V is TRBV24-1; TRBD1 agrees at 9 bases. V gave up 3 bases and J gave up 3 bases; unmatched junction bases: 4. Germline values: CDR1 KGHDR, CDR2 SFDVKD. The CDR3 consists of 15 residues. CDR3 nucleotides: TGTGCCACCAGTGATGGACAGGGGAGCTACTATGGCTACACCTTC. Its translation is CATSDGQGSYYGYTF.

The V and J genes are TRBV29-1 and TRBJ2-3, with 10 nucleotides matching TRBD2. V lost 5 bases and J lost 5; bases outside the gene matches: 7. Germline V gene data show CDR1 as SQVTM and CDR2 as ANQGSEA. CDR3 size: 14 residues. CDR3 protein: CSVKREGLGDTQYF. The CDR3 DNA sequence: TGCAGCGTTAAGCGGGAGGGCCTAGGAGATACGCAGTATTTT.

The rearrangement joins TRBV6-2 or TRBV6-3 to TRBJ1-5; no clear D. Germline V gene lookup returns CDR1 MNHEY and CDR2 SVGEGT. The CDR3 runs 12 residues. Trimming took 4 bases from V and 4 from J, leaving 5 bases between them. The CDR3 sequence: CASSFLNQPQHF. The DNA of the CDR3 is TGTGCCAGCAGTTTCTTAAATCAGCCCCAGCATTTT.

The chain joins TRBV7-2 to TRBJ2-2, with 10 bases fitting TRBD2. J lost 4 bases, V lost 4 bases, and 3 bases had no gene match. CDR3 size: 15 residues. CDR1 is SGHTA, CDR2 FQGNSA, per germline. In nucleotides, the CDR3 is TGTGCCAGCAGCTCACTAGCGGGGTTCACCGGGGAGCTGTTTTTT. As protein: CASSSLAGFTGELFF. The variable domain in full, with the rest retrieved from reference TRBV7-2 and TRBJ2-2, is GAGVSQSPSNKVTEKGKDVELRCDPISGHTALYWYRQSLGQGLEFLIYFQGNSAPDKSGLPSDRFSAERTGGSVSTLTIQRTQQEDSAVYLCASSSLAGFTGELFFGEGSRLTVL.

The CDR3 nucleotides are TGTGCCAGCAGAGCTAGCGGTTCCTACGAGCAGTACTTC. It yields the protein CASRASGSYEQYF. This sequence joins TRBV11-3 and TRBJ2-7, with 7 positions matching TRBD2. CDR1 is SGHNT, CDR2 YENEEA, per germline. V shed 6 bases and J 1 base; nucleotides not matched to a gene: 3. CDR3 length: 13 amino acids.

V usage is TRBV19 and J usage is TRBJ1-2; a weak D match, TRBD1 (5 bases). CDR3 size: 16 residues. Germline assignment: CDR1 LNHDA and CDR2 SQIVND (reference sequence). The germline V and J ends were trimmed by 5 bases and 2 bases, with 18 bases remaining between them. The CDR3 loop is CASSEGSGGINYGYTF. CDR3 sequence (DNA): TGTGCCAGTAGTGAGGGGAGCGGGGGGATCAACTATGGCTACACCTTC.

The chain couples TRBV5-1 to TRBJ2-7; maybe TRBD1 (6 bases). Germline lookup yields CDR1 SGHRS and CDR2 YFSETQ. CDR3 length equals 15 residues. Trimming stripped 0 bases from V and 5 bases from J, with 15 bases between. CDR3: CASSLGQGRLDEQYF. Here the CDR3 DNA reads TGCGCCAGCAGCTTGGGCCAGGGGCGCCTCGACGAGCAGTACTTC.

Here the CDR3 DNA reads TGCGCCAGCAGCACCGGACGGGAGGGTTATGGCTACACCTTC. Translating gives CASSTGREGYGYTF. This sequence joins TRBV5-1 and TRBJ1-2; D not resolved. CDR1 is SGHRS and CDR2 is YFSETQ in the germline V gene. There are 14 residues in the CDR3. V lost 4 bases and J lost 5, with 15 bases in between.

Only one count was recorded for this clone. The chain uses TRBV7-2 and TRBJ1-2; maybe TRBD1 (6 bases). Trimming took 5 bases from V and 4 from J, leaving 11 bases between them. The CDR3 contains 13 residues. The germline V gene has CDR1 SGHTA and CDR2 FQGNSA. The CDR3 spells CASSITGSYGYTF. The CDR3 DNA reads TGTGCCAGCAGCATAACAGGGAGCTATGGCTACACCTTC.

V gene TRBV25-1 combines with J gene TRBJ1-1; TRBD1 is a possible D gene (5 bases). V shed 1 base and J shed 6 bases, with 9 bases lying between them. CDR1 and CDR2 from the germline V gene are MGHDK and SYGVNS. The CDR3 is 13 amino acids. The CDR3 spells CASSESGGAEAFF. As DNA, the CDR3 is TGTGCCAGCAGTGAATCGGGGGGGGCTGAAGCTTTCTTT. The variable domain in full, with the rest retrieved from reference TRBV25-1 and TRBJ1-1, is EADIYQTPRYLVIGTGKKITLECSQTMGHDKMYWYQQDPGMELHLIHYSYGVNSTEKGDLSSESTVSRIRTEHFPLTLESARPSHTSQYLCASSESGGAEAFFGQGTRLTVV.